This entry is about one T cell receptor (beta chain). Its cognate antigen is unknown. This sample was included in a study of graft-versus-host responses after intestinal transplantation. Study in general: In this cohort, recipients had multivisceral, liver-intestinal, or isolated intestinal transplants. Among the recipients, all got anti-thymocyte globulin induction and then tacrolimus and steroids for 2 to 3 years. The study, taken as a whole, reports: Researchers found GvH clones in recipient marrow, and some showed up first in ileum or blood. Some patients had graft-donor T cell macrochimerism, and their allografts showed high graft-versus-host to host-versus-graft clonal ratios.

The CDR3 contains 14 residues. Trimming removed 7 bases at V and 4 bases at J, with 13 bases between. Germline values: CDR1 WNHNN, CDR2 SYGVQD (reference sequence). Clones were sequenced by immunoSEQ multiplex PCR, and TCRdb holds only the in-frame ones, with some missing. There are some 110,000 clones in the sample; less than 90% occur only once, and approximately 0.97% lies in the top ten. The rearrangement joins TRBV10-1 to TRBJ2-2, with a weak D call TRBD2 (6 bases). The sequence was collected from a human donor who received an intestinal transplant. Sequencing was performed on unstimulated CD4+ T cells sorted from spleen or lymph node cells, taken before intestinal transplant. The CDR3 loop is CASNGGFGTGELFF. The CDR3, as DNA: TGCGCCAGCAACGGGGGTTTTGGCACCGGGGAGCTGTTTTTT.